This T cell receptor beta chain was captured in a study of early T cells in non-severe SARS-CoV-2 infection. About the research overall: Sequencing of bulk RNA from unsorted whole blood was done, without chain pairing.

This CDR3 contains 15 residues. Trimming cost V 3 bases and J 4 bases; bases outside gene matches: 4. Per germline, CDR1 MRHNA and CDR2 SNTAGT. This clonotype was recorded at least ten times. The antigen is not known. The protocol attached unique molecular identifiers to individual cDNA molecules. TCRdb reprocessed the 5' RACE reads via MiXCR and lists one record per CDR3 protein. This table holds roughly 41,000 distinct CDR3 sequences, less than 6.5% found once. Whole-study results and caveats: Sequences matched to VDJdb favored anti-spike CD8 responses, while private and CD4 specificities were missed.

V usage is TRBV6-4 and J usage is TRBJ2-3; 10 bases fit TRBD2. This sequence originates from an adult who was a healthcare worker with PCR-confirmed SARS-CoV-2 infection or an uninfected control (not recorded which). Sequencing used whole blood, obtained at baseline. The CDR3 region is CASSELAGRADTQYF. The CDR3 DNA is TGTGCCAGCAGTGAACTAGCGGGAAGGGCAGATACGCAGTATTTT.